The rows below give T cell receptor beta chains drawn from one sample of a study of blood T cell repertoires in COVID-19. The data were produced by immunoSEQ multiplex PCR, yet TCRdb's version contains in-frame clones alone and is incomplete. This table holds about 50,000 clones, around 86% found once. Sample: peripheral blood. These TCRs come from a man in his sixties or seventies with active COVID-19. Each CDR3 is given with its conserved first and last residue. D genes are given only for firm matches. The listing skips clone size in some rows; elsewhere it reads once, few, many or a size class.

cdr3_aa cdr3_nt d_call j_call clone_size v_call
CASSQDKTSGGEAKNIQYF TGTGCCAGCAGCCAAGATAAGACTAGCGGGGGGGAAGCCAAAAACATTCAGTACTTC TRBD2 TRBJ2-4 NA TRBV3-1/TRBV3-2
CASTLSETSSYEQYF TGTGCCAGCACCCTTAGCGAGACGAGCTCCTACGAGCAGTACTTC NA TRBJ2-7 once TRBV28
CASSPGGGLEEAYEQYF TGTGCCAGCAGCCCTGGGGGAGGACTTGAGGAAGCCTACGAGCAGTACTTC NA TRBJ2-7 NA TRBV9
CASSMSGGLRTQYF TGTGCCAGTAGTATGTCAGGGGGCTTGCGGACCCAGTACTTC TRBD1 TRBJ2-5 NA TRBV19
CASSLDPTGPNTGELFF TGTGCCAGCAGCCTAGACCCGACAGGGCCGAACACCGGGGAGCTGTTTTTT TRBD1 TRBJ2-2 NA TRBV7-3
CASRDTRARDTQYF TGTGCCAGCAGAGACACTAGAGCGAGAGATACGCAGTATTTT NA TRBJ2-3 NA TRBV13
CASKTSGGRGYTF TGTGCCAGCAAGACCTCAGGGGGACGGGGCTACACCTTC TRBD1 TRBJ1-2 NA TRBV3-1/TRBV3-2
CATSAGASGRTDTQYF TGTGCCACCAGTGCGGGGGCTAGCGGACGCACAGATACGCAGTATTTT NA TRBJ2-3 few TRBV24-1
CASSRSSIAEAFF TGTGCCAGCAGCCGAAGCTCGATCGCTGAAGCTTTCTTT NA TRBJ1-1 NA TRBV3-1/TRBV3-2
CASSQKTGQNSPLHF TGCGCCAGCAGCCAAAAAACAGGTCAAAATTCACCCCTCCACTTT NA TRBJ1-6 NA TRBV4-3
CASSPGGTRTDTQYF TGTGCCAGCTCCCCTGGGGGCACGAGGACAGATACGCAGTATTTT NA TRBJ2-3 NA TRBV18
CASSYSKGAGYGYTF TGTGCCAGCAGTTACTCGAAGGGGGCCGGGTATGGCTACACCTTC TRBD1 TRBJ1-2 NA TRBV6-5
CASTHPTSGANTGELFF TGTGCCAGCACGCACCCGACTAGCGGGGCGAACACCGGGGAGCTGTTTTTT TRBD2 TRBJ2-2 once TRBV25-1
CASLFGGTHYEQYF TGTGCCAGTCTCTTTGGGGGGACGCACTACGAGCAGTACTTC NA TRBJ2-7 NA TRBV2
CAISEFVAGGQWNEQFF TGTGCCATCAGTGAGTTTGTGGCGGGGGGGCAGTGGAATGAGCAGTTCTTC TRBD2 TRBJ2-1 few TRBV10-3
CASSPRRGSGGQGETQYF TGTGCCAGCAGCCCTCGGCGGGGCAGCGGGGGCCAAGGGGAGACCCAGTACTTC TRBD2 TRBJ2-5 NA TRBV9
CASSPDTGQPQHF TGCGCCAGCAGCCCCGATACGGGACAGCCCCAGCATTTT NA TRBJ1-5 few TRBV4-1
CASSLARVGEQYF TGCGCCAGCAGCTTGGCCAGGGTGGGCGAGCAGTACTTC NA TRBJ2-7 NA TRBV5-1
CASSPRTSGGRDTQYF TGTGCCAGCAGCCCCCGGACTAGCGGGGGGAGAGATACGCAGTATTTT TRBD2 TRBJ2-3 NA TRBV9
CASSSGTSGGARDTQYF TGTGCCAGCAGCTCAGGGACTAGCGGGGGGGCCAGGGATACGCAGTATTTT TRBD2 TRBJ2-3 NA TRBV5-4
CASSMGQKMNTEAFF TGTGCCAGTAGTATGGGACAGAAAATGAACACTGAAGCTTTCTTT TRBD1 TRBJ1-1 NA TRBV19
CASSRGTSGSTDTQYF TGCGCCAGCAGCCGGGGGACTAGCGGTAGCACAGATACGCAGTATTTT TRBD2 TRBJ2-3 NA TRBV5-1
CASSQDRAQETQYF TGTGCCAGCAGCCAAGACAGGGCCCAAGAGACCCAGTACTTC TRBD1 TRBJ2-5 once TRBV7-3
CASSHSANNSPLHF TGTGCCAGCAGCCACAGCGCCAATAATTCACCCCTCCACTTT NA TRBJ1-6 NA TRBV3-1/TRBV3-2
CASSSSVGGSGGYTF TGTGCCAGCAGCTCCTCTGTCGGGGGGTCAGGAGGCTACACCTTC NA TRBJ1-2 NA TRBV9
CASSPTVVDSPTNGELFF TGTGCCAGCAGTCCCACGGTCGTGGACAGCCCCACAAACGGGGAGCTGTTTTTT NA TRBJ2-2 NA TRBV27
CASSLDSYNEQFF TGCGCCAGCAGCTTGGACAGTTACAATGAGCAGTTCTTC NA TRBJ2-1 NA TRBV5-1
CASSLTVAKNIQYF TGCGCCAGCAGCTTGACAGTGGCCAAAAACATTCAGTACTTC NA TRBJ2-4 NA TRBV5-1
CASSFDRQYGYTF TGTGCCAGCAGCTTCGACAGACAGTATGGCTACACCTTC NA TRBJ1-2 NA TRBV5-4
CASSVGRVGEPQHF TGCGCCAGCAGCGTGGGCCGAGTGGGAGAGCCCCAGCATTTT NA TRBJ1-5 NA TRBV5-1
CAWSGGESQPQHF TGTGCCTGGAGCGGAGGGGAGAGTCAGCCCCAGCATTTT NA TRBJ1-5 NA TRBV30
CASMMTESTGELFF TGTGCCAGCATGATGACAGAGAGTACCGGGGAGCTGTTTTTT NA TRBJ2-2 NA TRBV2
CSVEEGDRQETQYF TGCAGCGTTGAAGAAGGGGACAGACAAGAGACCCAGTACTTC TRBD1 TRBJ2-5 NA TRBV29-1
CASTLGGSGYTF TGTGCCAGCACCCTCGGGGGTAGCGGCTACACCTTC NA TRBJ1-2 NA TRBV5-6